This T cell receptor beta chain was identified during a study of blood T cells in healthy people across ages. This clonotype occurred once. The antigen remains unidentified. Germline V gene lookup returns CDR1 SGHDN and CDR2 FVKESK. The CDR3 has 16 amino acids. V lost 3 bases and J lost 1, with 12 bases in between. The second PCR ran about 6 to 11 cycles with a sample-barcoded 5' primer and J-beta primers. In TCRdb, the 5' RACE reads were re-called with MiXCR into one record per CDR3 protein. The sample records about 1.7 million distinct CDR3 sequences, 28% being singletons. Study-wide results and limits: More naive CD4+ cells and higher diversity marked long-lived donors relative to aged donors. Per-million-T-cell TCR beta diversity fell roughly linearly with age.

V and J are TRBV14 and TRBJ1-4, with D tentatively TRBD1 (6 bases). The sequence came from a woman in her 30s in good health. The sequenced sample consisted of blood. CDR3 residues: CASSQGGRGTNEKLFF. CDR3 bases: TGTGCCAGCAGCCAGGGGGGCCGCGGAACTAATGAAAAACTGTTTTTT.